Below are 21 T cell receptor beta chains sequenced from a single sample in a study of beta chain features in type 1 diabetes. Every isolated RNA sample was fully reverse transcribed, so sequencing captured expressed TCRB transcripts. Profiling relied on immunoSEQ multiplex PCR, and the TCRdb table lists in-frame clones only, not all of them. The sample holds over 200,000 clones; around 9.9% are singletons and the top ten take around 0.015%. Notes on the study in general: Across all four CD4+ subsets, people with type 1 diabetes showed modestly shorter TCRB CDR3s.

Their recognized antigens are unknown. The sequencing input was naive CD4+ T cells from blood. Receptors were obtained from a man under 40 with type 1 diabetes.

V and J are TRBV2 and TRBJ1-5; D is perhaps TRBD1 (5 bases). Deletions cut 6 bases from V and 2 bases from J, with 14 bases between. CDR1 and CDR2 (germline): SNHLY, FYNNEI. There are 15 residues in the CDR3. CDR3 region: CASRVQGMGNQPQHF. Written as DNA, the CDR3 is TGTGCCAGCAGGGTTCAGGGAATGGGCAATCAGCCCCAGCATTTT.

The CDR3 region has the DNA TGTGCCAGCAGCGAAATACAAGCGAACACCGGGGAGCTGTTTTTT. Protein sequence: CASSEIQANTGELFF. This chain uses TRBV7-9 with TRBJ2-2; no clear D. Germline-derived CDR1 and CDR2 are SEHNR and FQNEAQ (reference sequence). The ends were cut back, 5 bases at V and 0 bases at J, with 10 bases in the middle. The CDR3 totals 15 residues. The whole variable domain, remainder taken from reference TRBV7-9 and TRBJ2-2, is DTGVSQNPRHKITKRGQNVTFRCDPISEHNRLYWYRQTLGQGPEFLTYFQNEAQLEKSRLLSDRFSAERPKGSFSTLEIQRTEQGDSAMYLCASSEIQANTGELFFGEGSRLTVL.

This chain uses TRBV30 with TRBJ2-5; possibly TRBD1 for D (5 bases). The length of the CDR3 is 14 residues. Deletions cut 4 bases from V and 2 bases from J, with 14 bases between. Germline V gene sequence: CDR1 GTSNPN, CDR2 SVGIG (reference sequence). The CDR3, as DNA: TGTGCCTGGATTCCCCCGACAGAACAAGAGACCCAGTACTTC. Its protein is CAWIPPTEQETQYF.

The gene calls are TRBV28 and TRBJ2-3, with 9 bases lining up with TRBD1. V trimming: 7 bases; J trimming: 7 bases; junction bases outside the gene matches: 12. The CDR3 has 15 residues. Per germline, CDR1 MDHEN and CDR2 SYDVKM. CDR3 coding DNA: TGTGCCAGCACGCCTCCGGGGACAGGGCAATATACGCAGTATTTT. It is translated as CASTPPGTGQYTQYF.

This CDR3 is CATSRVQGADTQYF. The CDR3 DNA reads TGTGCCACCAGCAGAGTACAGGGAGCAGATACGCAGTATTTT. This chain links TRBV15 with TRBJ2-3, with D possibly being TRBD1 (6 bases). V was trimmed by 1 base and J by 4 bases, leaving 9 bases between them. Germline V lookup: CDR1 LNHNV, CDR2 YYDKDF (reference sequence). CDR3 length equals 14 residues.

The V and J genes are TRBV27 and TRBJ2-7, with D possibly being TRBD1 (6 bases). There are 14 residues in the CDR3. From germline, CDR1 is MNHEY and CDR2 SMNVEV (reference sequence). V shed 0 bases and J shed 3 bases, with 9 bases lying between them. The CDR3 DNA follows: TGTGCCAGCAGTTTATCGGACAGTTACTACGAGCAGTACTTC. Translated, it gives CASSLSDSYYEQYF.

This clone was observed a few times. The V call is TRBV2, the J call TRBJ2-2; D is possibly TRBD1 (5 bases). Trimming removed 8 bases at V and 1 base at J, with 11 bases between. The CDR3 extends over 14 amino acids. Germline CDR1 reads SNHLY; CDR2 reads FYNNEI. For the CDR3, the DNA is TGTGCCAGCGGCCGGCAGGGGAACACCGGGGAGCTGTTTTTT. Residues: CASGRQGNTGELFF.

This clone has a handful of counts. The DNA for the CDR3 is TGTGCCAGCAGCTTGCTTAGCGGCTACAATGAGCAGTTCTTC. This gives the protein CASSLLSGYNEQFF. The chain has TRBV7-2 and TRBJ2-1; D might be TRBD2 (6 bases). CDR1 is SGHTA, CDR2 FQGNSA, per germline. The V end was cut by 3 bases, the J end by 3 bases, with 9 bases between. This CDR3 contains 14 residues. Filled out from reference TRBV7-2 and TRBJ2-1, the complete variable domain reads GAGVSQSPSNKVTEKGKDVELRCDPISGHTALYWYRQSLGQGLEFLIYFQGNSAPDKSGLPSDRFSAERTGGSVSTLTIQRTQQEDSAVYLCASSLLSGYNEQFFGPGTRLTVL.

This chain links TRBV28 with TRBJ1-2; D is undetermined. The germline V gene has CDR1 MDHEN and CDR2 SYDVKM. CDR3 size: 16 residues. The V end lost 5 bases, the J end lost 3 bases, and 19 bases lay between the germline ends. DNA of the CDR3: TGTGCCAGCAGTCCCTATCGAAATGCTGGTGACTATGGCTACACCTTC. This codes for CASSPYRNAGDYGYTF.

The chain couples TRBV28 to TRBJ1-6; TRBD1 agrees at 7 bases. V was clipped by 5 bases and J by 4 bases; unmatched bases: 5. The CDR3 is 15 residues long. CDR1 is MDHEN, CDR2 SYDVKM, per germline. CDR3 DNA sequence: TGTGCCAGCAGTCCGGGACAGTTGTATAATTCACCCCTCCACTTT. Its protein is CASSPGQLYNSPLHF.

The V and J genes are TRBV9 and TRBJ1-6; D is uncertain. Trimming took off 4 bases at V and 9 bases at J, with 11 bases between the two ends. This CDR3 region has 13 residues. Germline V gene lookup returns CDR1 SGDLS and CDR2 YYNGEE. CDR3 nucleotide sequence: TGTGCCAGCAGCCCCCGCCCGGGTTCACCCCTCCACTTT. Residues: CASSPRPGSPLHF.

CDR3 loop: CASSYPPRGGETQYF. DNA of the CDR3: TGTGCCAGCAGTTATCCCCCCCGCGGGGGGGAGACCCAGTACTTC. The chain recombines TRBV6-6 with TRBJ2-5; TRBD2 aligns across 8 bases. Losses at the gene ends were 3 bases for V and 5 bases for J; bases not matched to a gene: 8. CDR3 size: 15 residues. Germline CDR1 MNHNY, CDR2 SVGAGI (reference sequence).

The chain joins TRBV9 to TRBJ2-3, with D possibly being TRBD1 (6 bases). Germline loops: CDR1 SGDLS, CDR2 YYNGEE. V was shortened by 4 bases and J by 5 bases, with 8 bases between the two germline ends. The CDR3 spans 12 residues. The chain's CDR3 is CASSPGEDTQYF. CDR3 DNA sequence: TGTGCCAGCAGCCCAGGGGAAGATACGCAGTATTTT.

The chain employs TRBV29-1 and TRBJ2-7; tentative D call: TRBD2 (6 bases). V shed 5 bases and J shed 0 bases, with 11 bases lying between them. The germline V gene has CDR1 SQVTM and CDR2 ANQGSEA. This CDR3 is 13 amino acids long. CDR3 in DNA: TGCAGCGTTCAGCGGGTGAACTCCTACGAGCAGTACTTC. This codes for CSVQRVNSYEQYF.

This clone has only a few counts. The chain employs TRBV5-1 and TRBJ2-7, with 7 bases fitting TRBD1. The germline V gene encodes CDR1 SGHRS and CDR2 YFSETQ. V was pared by 3 bases and J by 0 bases, with 6 bases of the junction left unmatched. The CDR3 loop spans 15 amino acids. CDR3 protein: CASSWDSVSSYEQYF. The CDR3 coding sequence is TGCGCCAGCAGCTGGGACAGCGTAAGCTCCTACGAGCAGTACTTC. Full variable domain (rest looked up from reference TRBV5-1 and TRBJ2-7): KAGVTQTPRYLIKTRGQQVTLSCSPISGHRSVSWYQQTPGQGLQFLFEYFSETQRNKGNFPGRFSGRQFSNSRSEMNVSTLELGDSALYLCASSWDSVSSYEQYFGPGTRLTVT.

With respect to this clone: Germline and junction disagree at one end, which may indicate a read error. Here the CDR3 reads CASSLGAGGPGSTDTQYF. The CDR3 DNA is TGTGCTAGCAGCTTAGGGGCGGGGGGCCCCGGGAGCACAGATACGCAGTATTTT. This chain uses TRBV7-7 with TRBJ2-3; 8 nucleotides match TRBD2. The CDR3 consists of 18 residues. In germline, CDR1 is SSHAT, CDR2 FNYEAQ (reference sequence).

This clone was seen a few times. The V call is TRBV2, the J call TRBJ2-6; the match to TRBD1 covers 7 bases. Germline V gene sequence: CDR1 SNHLY, CDR2 FYNNEI. Losses at the gene ends were 5 bases for V and 0 bases for J; bases not matched to a gene: 4. This CDR3 region has 16 residues. The CDR3 DNA sequence: TGTGCCAGCAGTAGGACAGGAAACTCTGGGGCCAACGTCCTGACTTTC. Translated, it gives CASSRTGNSGANVLTF.

The chain uses TRBV9 and TRBJ2-5, with 8 bases fitting TRBD1. The germline V gene encodes CDR1 SGDLS and CDR2 YYNGEE. CDR3 length: 13 amino acids. J was trimmed by 5 bases and V by 4 bases; bases with no gene match: 4. The CDR3 sequence: CASSSRTGETQYF. CDR3 DNA: TGTGCCAGCAGCTCCCGGACAGGGGAGACCCAGTACTTC.

This rearrangement joins TRBV6-1 to TRBJ2-5, with 10 bases fitting TRBD1. The CDR3 is 15 amino acids. Trimming at V came to 6 bases and at J to 2 bases, leaving 6 bases not matched to a gene. Germline CDR1 is MNHNS and CDR2 is SASEGT. CDR3 coding DNA: TGTGCCAGCAGCTCGGGACAGGGGCCACAAGAGACCCAGTACTTC. Its translation is CASSSGQGPQETQYF.

This clone has just a few counts. The V call is TRBV10-3, the J call TRBJ2-3; 10 nucleotides agree with TRBD1. Germline V lookup: CDR1 ENHRY, CDR2 SYGVKD. Trimming removed 6 bases from V and 6 bases from J; junction bases left unmatched: 6. The CDR3 is 14 amino acids. CDR3 region: CAIRPGQGIDTQYF. The CDR3 DNA reads TGTGCCATCAGGCCGGGACAGGGGATTGATACGCAGTATTTT.

The chain carries TRBV18 and TRBJ2-4; D uncertain. The CDR3 has 12 residues. CDR1 and CDR2 (germline): KGHSH, LQKENI. The V and J ends lost 5 bases and 8 bases respectively, with 10 bases between them. In DNA form, the CDR3 reads TGTGCCAGCTCAACGATAGAGGACATTCAGTACTTC. It is translated as CASSTIEDIQYF.